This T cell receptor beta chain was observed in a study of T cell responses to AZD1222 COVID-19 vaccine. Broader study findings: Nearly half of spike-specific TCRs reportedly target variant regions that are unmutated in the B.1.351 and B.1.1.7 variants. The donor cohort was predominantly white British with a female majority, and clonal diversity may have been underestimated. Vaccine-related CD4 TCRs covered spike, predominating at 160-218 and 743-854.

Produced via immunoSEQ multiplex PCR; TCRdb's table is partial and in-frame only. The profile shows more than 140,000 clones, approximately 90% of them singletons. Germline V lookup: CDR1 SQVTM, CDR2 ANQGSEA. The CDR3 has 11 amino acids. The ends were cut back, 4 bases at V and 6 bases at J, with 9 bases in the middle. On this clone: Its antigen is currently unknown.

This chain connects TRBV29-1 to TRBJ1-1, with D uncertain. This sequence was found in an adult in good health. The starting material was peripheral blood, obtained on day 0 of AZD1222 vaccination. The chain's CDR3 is CSVVGGAEAFF. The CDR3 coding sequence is TGCAGCGTTGTTGGCGGCGCTGAAGCTTTCTTT.